One sample yielded the 5 T cell receptor beta chains listed below, sequenced in a study of cytomegalovirus exposure and HLA in healthy donors. It was with 60 Vbeta and 13 Jbeta primers that the PCR ran. The data were produced by immunoSEQ multiplex PCR, yet TCRdb's version contains in-frame clones alone and is incomplete. This table has 150,000 to 200,000 clones, approximately 78% appearing once. Sequencing was performed on PBMCs. All receptors derive from a male donor in good health and CMV-seronegative.

The chain uses TRBV18 and TRBJ1-4; tentatively, D is TRBD1 (6 bases). V gave up 3 bases and J gave up 7 bases, with 12 bases separating them. The V gene's germline CDR1 is KGHSH and CDR2 LQKENI. This CDR3 spans 14 amino acids. The DNA of the CDR3 is TGTGCCAGCTCACCGGGGCAGGGGAGTGAAAAACTGTTTTTT. Translating it yields CASSPGQGSEKLFF.

The chain links TRBV7-3 to TRBJ1-1; a possible D gene is TRBD1 (6 bases). The V end was cut by 4 bases, the J end by 2 bases, with 8 bases between. The CDR3 consists of 13 residues. The V gene's germline CDR1 is SGHTA and CDR2 FQGTGA. DNA of the CDR3: TGTGCCAGCAGCTGGACAGAAAACACTGAAGCTTTCTTT. Translated: CASSWTENTEAFF.

The chain uses TRBV11-3 and TRBJ1-1; D gene ambiguous. Germline V lookup: CDR1 SGHNT, CDR2 YENEEA. The CDR3 loop spans 13 amino acids. Trimming pared 3 bases from V and 4 bases from J, leaving 9 bases between. CDR3: CASSFLVGTEAFF. In nucleotides, the CDR3 is TGTGCCAGCAGCTTTTTAGTCGGCACTGAAGCTTTCTTT.

The rearrangement joins TRBV7-3 to TRBJ1-4; a weak D match, TRBD1 (5 bases). Looked up from germline, CDR1 is SGHTA and CDR2 is FQGTGA. This CDR3 is 16 amino acids long. V was cut by 0 bases and J by 1 base, with 9 bases left in between. The CDR3 sequence: CASSLTGRGTNEKLFF. The CDR3 DNA sequence: TGTGCCAGCAGCTTAACAGGGAGGGGAACTAATGAAAAACTGTTTTTT.

The chain recombines TRBV27 with TRBJ2-3; D possibly corresponds to TRBD2 (5 bases). The V and J ends lost 3 bases and 7 bases respectively, with 17 bases between them. The CDR3 spans 15 residues. Per germline, CDR1 MNHEY and CDR2 SMNVEV (reference sequence). The CDR3 DNA reads TGTGCCAGCAGTTTGGTGCGGAGGCCCCTCAATACGCAGTATTTT. Translation: CASSLVRRPLNTQYF.